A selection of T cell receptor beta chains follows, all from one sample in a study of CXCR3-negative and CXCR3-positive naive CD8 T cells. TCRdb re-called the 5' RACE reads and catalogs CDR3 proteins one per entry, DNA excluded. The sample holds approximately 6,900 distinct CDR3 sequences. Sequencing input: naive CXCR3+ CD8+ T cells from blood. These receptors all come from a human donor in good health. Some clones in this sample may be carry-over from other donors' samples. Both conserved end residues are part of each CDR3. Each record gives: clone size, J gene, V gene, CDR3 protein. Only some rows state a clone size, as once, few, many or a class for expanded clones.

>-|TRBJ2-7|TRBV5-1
CASGPGTGSYEQYF
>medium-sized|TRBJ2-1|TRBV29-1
CSAEGGDTKYNEQFF
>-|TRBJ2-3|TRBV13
CASSLEPTTDTQYF
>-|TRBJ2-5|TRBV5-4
CASSLAPRGAYQETQYF
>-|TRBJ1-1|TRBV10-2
CASSESPGPNTEAFF
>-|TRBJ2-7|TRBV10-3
CAISEVTGRYEQYF
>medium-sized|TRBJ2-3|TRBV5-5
CASGIGGGADTQYF
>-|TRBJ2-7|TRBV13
CASSSGGSEQYF
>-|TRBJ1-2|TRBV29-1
CSVEDLVRGGGYTF
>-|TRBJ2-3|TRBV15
CATSLMRTDTQYF
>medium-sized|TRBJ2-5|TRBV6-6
CASSYSNVAWTYAF
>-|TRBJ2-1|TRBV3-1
CASSQQRDSYNEQFF
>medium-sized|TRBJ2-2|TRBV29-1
CSVVLVSNTGELFF
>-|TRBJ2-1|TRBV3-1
CASSQGASGFYNEQFF
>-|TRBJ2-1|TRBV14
CASSQAWVARGNEQFF
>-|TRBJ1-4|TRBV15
CATSSGGTPNEKLFF
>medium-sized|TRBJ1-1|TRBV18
CASSPLRVSMNTEAFF
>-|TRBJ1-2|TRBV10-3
CAITLDGYGYTF
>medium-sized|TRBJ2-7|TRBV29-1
CSALEGPSEQYF
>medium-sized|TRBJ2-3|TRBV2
CASRGGSAASTDTQYF
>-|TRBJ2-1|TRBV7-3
CASSPRQGSSYNEQFF
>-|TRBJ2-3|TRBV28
CASRYTGLERDTQYF
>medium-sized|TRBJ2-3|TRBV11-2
CASSPWDSTDTQYF
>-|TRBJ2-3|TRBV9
CASSAGLALTDTQYF
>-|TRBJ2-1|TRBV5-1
CASSLVPQPSDEQFF
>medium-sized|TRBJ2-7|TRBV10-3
CAIRPGQGEYEQYF
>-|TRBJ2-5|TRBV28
CASSSPGQQETQYF
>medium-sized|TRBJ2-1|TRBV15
CATSGRGNSNEQFF
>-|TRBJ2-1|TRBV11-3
CASSFGQGTYEQFF
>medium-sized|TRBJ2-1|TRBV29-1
CIARGDSLSSYNEQFF
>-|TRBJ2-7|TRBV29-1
CSVELAGRYEQYF
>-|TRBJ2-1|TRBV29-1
CSARQESSYNEQFF
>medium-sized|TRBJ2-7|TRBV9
CASSPSGRTDYEQYF
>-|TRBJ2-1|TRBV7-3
CATGTGTIVTNEQFF
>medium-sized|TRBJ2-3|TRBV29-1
CSVVGGTDTQYF
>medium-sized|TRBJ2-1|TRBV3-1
CASSQVVLWRERGYNEQFF
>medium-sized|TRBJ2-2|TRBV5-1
CASSLVTGDTGELFF
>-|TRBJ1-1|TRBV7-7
CASSLELHTEAFF
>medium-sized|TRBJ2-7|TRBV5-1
CASSSLVGLAGGVDEQYF
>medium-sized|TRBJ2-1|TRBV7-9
CASSLPGDKPVNEQFF
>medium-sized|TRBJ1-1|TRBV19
CASSMGKRTEAFF
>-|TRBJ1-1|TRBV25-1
CASRPSDLGTEAFF
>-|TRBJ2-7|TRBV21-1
CEQPGGIYEQYF
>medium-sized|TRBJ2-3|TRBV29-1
CSVVQQNTDTQYF
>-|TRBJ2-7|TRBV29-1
CSVSDVPYEQYF
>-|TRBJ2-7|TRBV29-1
CSVALTSYEQYF
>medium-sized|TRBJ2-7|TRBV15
CATSRDQGASNEQYF
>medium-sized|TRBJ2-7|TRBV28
CASRLPGGGSSYEQYF
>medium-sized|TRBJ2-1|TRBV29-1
CSVDGTGGIDEQFF
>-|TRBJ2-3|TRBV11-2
CASSLGGKGGDTQYF
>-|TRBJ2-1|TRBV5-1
CASSLGTGGNEQFF
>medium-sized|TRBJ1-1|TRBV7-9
CASSFILGPKNTEAFF
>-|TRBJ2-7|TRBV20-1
CSARDIAGSWSYEQYF
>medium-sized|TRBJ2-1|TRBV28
CASSRSYNEQFF
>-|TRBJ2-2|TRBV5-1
CASSVRDYFTGELFF